The 30 T cell receptor beta chains below all came from one sample that was sequenced in a study of technical replicates of blood from a few donors. Here immunoSEQ multiplex PCR was the method, and the copy in TCRdb shows in-frame clones only, minus some. The table shows 78,000 or so clones, with 91% occurring only once. The sample consisted of T cells isolated from PBMCs. These receptors all stem from a human donor in good health. Some clones in this sample may be carry-over from other donors' samples.

V gene TRBV4-2 combines with J gene TRBJ2-7; weak D call: TRBD1 (5 bases). With 1 base removed from V and 0 bases from J, the gap between germline ends came to 16 bases. The CDR3 has 17 amino acids. Germline CDR1 LGHNA, CDR2 YNFKEQ. The CDR3 here is CASSQGRQLSRSYEQYF. The CDR3 DNA reads as TGTGCCAGCAGCCAAGGTCGACAGCTAAGTCGCTCCTACGAGCAGTACTTC.

The rearrangement uses TRBV5-6 and TRBJ2-7, with D possibly being TRBD2 (6 bases). V was cut by 2 bases and J by 1 base, with 19 bases left in between. CDR1 and CDR2 from the germline V gene are SGHDT and YYEEEE. This CDR3 region has 17 residues. The chain's CDR3 is CASSLMGYLATSYEQYF. The CDR3 DNA follows: TGTGCCAGCAGCTTAATGGGGTATCTAGCGACTTCCTACGAGCAGTACTTC.

This chain uses TRBV7-9 with TRBJ2-3; the D gene is possibly TRBD1 (5 bases). V was trimmed by 2 bases and J by 2 bases, leaving 17 bases between them. The CDR3 loop spans 17 amino acids. Germline CDR1 is SEHNR and CDR2 is FQNEAQ (reference sequence). The CDR3 spells CASSLYPRVGPTDTQYF. DNA of the CDR3: TGTGCCAGCAGCTTATATCCCAGGGTGGGGCCCACAGATACGCAGTATTTT.

This rearrangement joins TRBV30 to TRBJ2-5, with TRBD2 as a possible D gene (5 bases). Germline values: CDR1 GTSNPN, CDR2 SVGIG (reference sequence). The CDR3 runs 11 residues. Trimming removed 3 bases at V and 5 bases at J, with 7 bases between. CDR3 sequence reads: CAWRSGETQYF. CDR3 DNA sequence: TGTGCCTGGAGATCGGGGGAGACCCAGTACTTC.

This chain connects TRBV7-9 to TRBJ2-1; 7 nucleotides align to TRBD2. Unmatched junction bases numbered 3, after V lost 3 bases and J lost 1 base. Looked up from germline, CDR1 is SEHNR and CDR2 is FQNEAQ (reference sequence). There are 15 residues in the CDR3. The CDR3 sequence: CASSFGGGSYNEQFF. CDR3 nucleotides: TGTGCCAGCAGCTTCGGCGGGGGTTCCTACAATGAGCAGTTCTTC.

This chain joins TRBV6-5 and TRBJ1-1; D is possibly TRBD1 (6 bases). CDR3 length: 13 amino acids. Germline V gives CDR1 MNHEY, CDR2 SVGAGI. V was shortened by 8 bases and J by 4 bases, with 14 bases between the two germline ends. The CDR3 here is CASGGVQGTEAFF. The CDR3 DNA reads TGTGCCAGCGGGGGGGTACAGGGCACTGAAGCTTTCTTT.

The rearrangement joins TRBV5-4 to TRBJ1-1; TRBD1 agrees at 7 bases. This CDR3 contains 15 residues. Per germline, CDR1 SGHNT and CDR2 YYREEE (reference sequence). J gave up 4 bases and V 4 bases, and 10 bases lay outside the gene matches. The CDR3, as DNA: TGTGCCAGCAGCGGAGGACTAACAGGGGTCACTGAAGCTTTCTTT. Amino acid sequence: CASSGGLTGVTEAFF.

The chain uses TRBV19 and TRBJ1-5; D unresolved. With 4 bases removed from V and 6 bases from J, the gap between germline ends came to 13 bases. The CDR3 spans 14 residues. The germline CDR1 and CDR2 sequences are LNHDA and SQIVND (reference sequence). CDR3 in DNA: TGTGCCAGTAGTACCCGGAGGAATGGTCAGCCCCAGCATTTT. The encoded protein is CASSTRRNGQPQHF.

This clone occurred once. This sequence joins TRBV5-1 and TRBJ1-2; D is perhaps TRBD1 (6 bases). CDR3 length: 14 amino acids. Trimming removed 0 bases at V and 8 bases at J, with 14 bases between. The germline V gene has CDR1 SGHRS and CDR2 YFSETQ. CDR3 nucleotide sequence: TGCGCCAGCAGCTTGGGGTCACAGGGATGGGGCTACACCTTC. Residues: CASSLGSQGWGYTF.

The chain joins TRBV28 to TRBJ2-1, with D hard to call. CDR1 is MDHEN and CDR2 is SYDVKM in the germline V gene. V lost 8 bases and J 3 bases, leaving 8 bases between the germline ends. The CDR3 is 12 amino acids. This chain's CDR3 is CASSTSYNEQFF. The CDR3 DNA reads as TGTGCCAGCTCCACAAGCTACAATGAGCAGTTCTTC.

This chain uses TRBV28 with TRBJ2-1, with 7 nucleotides matching TRBD1. V was pared by 8 bases and J by 7 bases, with 8 bases of the junction left unmatched. Germline lookup yields CDR1 MDHEN and CDR2 SYDVKM. The CDR3 runs 13 residues. The CDR3 region is CASGPDRVNEQFF. CDR3 DNA: TGTGCCAGCGGTCCCGACAGGGTGAATGAGCAGTTCTTC.

This chain joins TRBV5-4 and TRBJ1-1; D is possibly TRBD1 (6 bases). Germline-derived CDR1 and CDR2 are SGHNT and YYREEE (reference sequence). V lost 2 bases and J 3 bases, leaving 20 bases between the germline ends. There are 17 residues in the CDR3. DNA of the CDR3: TGTGCCAGCAGCTTCGGGGGGCGACTAATCGGGGACACTGAAGCTTTCTTT. This sequence encodes CASSFGGRLIGDTEAFF.

This chain uses TRBV5-4 with TRBJ2-1; 9 bases align to TRBD2. CDR3 length: 18 residues. V was clipped by 1 base and J by 4 bases; unmatched bases: 12. Per the germline V gene, CDR1 is SGHNT and CDR2 is YYREEE (reference sequence). This CDR3 is CASSLSGRGGEKYNEQFF. In DNA form, the CDR3 reads TGTGCCAGCAGCTTGTCAGGCCGCGGGGGGGAAAAATACAATGAGCAGTTCTTC. Using reference TRBV5-4 and TRBJ2-1 for the parts outside the CDR3, the full variable domain is ETGVTQSPTHLIKTRGQQVTLRCSSQSGHNTVSWYQQALGQGPQFIFQYYREEENGRGNFPPRFSGLQFPNYSSELNVNALELDDSALYLCASSLSGRGGEKYNEQFFGPGTRLTVL.

The J gene is TRBJ2-1, the V gene TRBV7-9; 7 nucleotides line up with TRBD2. Germline V lookup: CDR1 SEHNR, CDR2 FQNEAQ (reference sequence). This CDR3 has 14 residues. Trimming cost V 9 bases and J 3 bases; bases outside gene matches: 8. CDR3 in DNA: TGTGCCAGTGGTCTGGCGGGAGACTACAATGAGCAGTTCTTC. Protein product: CASGLAGDYNEQFF. The variable domain in full, completed from reference TRBV7-9 and TRBJ2-1, reads DTGVSQNPRHKITKRGQNVTFRCDPISEHNRLYWYRQTLGQGPEFLTYFQNEAQLEKSRLLSDRFSAERPKGSFSTLEIQRTEQGDSAMYLCASGLAGDYNEQFFGPGTRLTVL.

This rearrangement joins TRBV25-1 to TRBJ2-5, with D unclear. This CDR3 is 12 amino acids long. V gave up 8 bases and J gave up 6 bases, with 13 bases separating them. The germline gives CDR1 MGHDK, CDR2 SYGVNS. The DNA of the CDR3 is TGTGCCAGCCAGAGCGCAGTGAAGACCCAGTACTTC. Amino acid sequence: CASQSAVKTQYF.

This chain connects TRBV27 to TRBJ2-7; tentative D call: TRBD2 (5 bases). Germline lookup yields CDR1 MNHEY and CDR2 SMNVEV (reference sequence). This CDR3 has 14 residues. Deletions cut 3 bases from V and 7 bases from J, with 16 bases between. The CDR3 DNA sequence: TGTGCCAGCAGTTTGTTAGGGAGCTCCTGGGAGCAGTACTTC. This gives the protein CASSLLGSSWEQYF.

A note on this clone: An end of the junction differs from the germline gene, which may be a read error. The rearrangement joins TRBV5-1 to TRBJ2-4; D may be TRBD1 (6 bases). CDR3 size: 14 residues. Germline V gives CDR1 SGHRS, CDR2 YFSETQ. The CDR3 reads CASSSRTAENIQYF. CDR3 nucleotides: TGCGCCAGCAGCTCACGGACAGCCGAAAACATTCAGTACTTC.

The rearrangement links TRBV11-3 to TRBJ1-2, with 7 bases lining up with TRBD1. V was pared by 5 bases and J by 4 bases, with 4 bases of the junction left unmatched. This CDR3 has 13 residues. Germline loops: CDR1 SGHNT, CDR2 YENEEA. CDR3 sequence: CASSPGTAYGYTF. In nucleotides, the CDR3 is TGTGCCAGCAGCCCCGGGACAGCCTATGGCTACACCTTC.

The CDR3 reads CASSLPASGSTFF. The CDR3 bases are TGTGCCAGCAGTTTACCGGCTAGCGGGAGCACGTTCTTC. The chain couples TRBV27 to TRBJ2-1; 10 bases align to TRBD2. Germline V CDR1 and CDR2: MNHEY, SMNVEV (reference sequence). This CDR3 comprises 13 residues. Trimming at V came to 2 bases and at J to 15 bases, leaving 7 bases not matched to a gene.

This clone was counted a single time. The rearrangement uses TRBV10-3 and TRBJ1-1, with D maybe TRBD1 (5 bases). The germline V gene has CDR1 ENHRY and CDR2 SYGVKD. The germline V and J ends were trimmed by 8 bases and 5 bases, with 18 bases remaining between them. The CDR3 consists of 14 residues. CDR3 sequence (DNA): TGTGCCATCTCCGGAACCCCAGGGAATACTGAAGCTTTCTTT. Its protein product is CAISGTPGNTEAFF.

A single count supports this clone. The CDR3: CASSRDSLYTEAFF. The CDR3 nucleotides read TGTGCCAGCAGTAGAGACAGCCTCTACACTGAAGCTTTCTTT. The chain joins TRBV6-5 to TRBJ1-1; D possibly corresponds to TRBD1 (5 bases). Germline V gives CDR1 MNHEY, CDR2 SVGAGI. Trimming shortened V by 5 bases and J by 3 bases, and 13 bases separated the two germline ends. This CDR3 is built from 14 residues.

The rearrangement uses TRBV5-1 and TRBJ2-2; 7 bases align to TRBD1. Trimming at V came to 0 bases and at J to 4 bases, leaving 3 bases not matched to a gene. Looked up from germline, CDR1 is SGHRS and CDR2 is YFSETQ. The CDR3 is 15 amino acids. In DNA form, the CDR3 reads TGCGCCAGCAGCTTGGTAGAGGGGGCCACCGGGGAGCTGTTTTTT. It yields the protein CASSLVEGATGELFF.

A single count supports this clone. The chain has TRBV4-1 and TRBJ2-7; D remains unclear. V was clipped by 1 base and J by 6 bases, with 7 bases between them. CDR1 is MGHRA, CDR2 YSYEKL, per germline. This CDR3 contains 12 residues. CDR3 sequence reads: CASSQASGEQYF. In DNA form, the CDR3 reads TGCGCCAGCAGCCAAGCCTCCGGCGAGCAGTACTTC.

J is TRBJ1-2 and V is TRBV11-3; 9 nucleotides agree with TRBD1. CDR3 length: 16 amino acids. V shed 3 bases, J shed 8 bases, and the junction held 13 bases outside the gene matches. The germline CDR1 and CDR2 sequences are SGHNT and YENEEA. The CDR3, as DNA: TGTGCCAGCAGCTTGGGGGACAGGGCCCGCGCTCGGGGCTACACCTTC. This codes for CASSLGDRARARGYTF.

With respect to this clone: Other DNA sequences in this specimen translate into the identical CDR3. V usage is TRBV6-5 and J usage is TRBJ1-2; TRBD1 matches at 9 bases. The germline V gene encodes CDR1 MNHEY and CDR2 SVGAGI. The CDR3 is 14 amino acids. Trimming removed 0 bases from V and 4 bases from J; junction bases left unmatched: 0. DNA of the CDR3: TGTGCCAGCAGTTACTCGACAGGGGGCTATGGCTACACCTTC. Translated: CASSYSTGGYGYTF.

V usage is TRBV11-3 and J usage is TRBJ1-4, with D uncertain. V shed 1 base and J shed 5 bases, with 8 bases lying between them. CDR1 and CDR2 (germline): SGHNT, YENEEA. The CDR3 is 14 amino acids. The CDR3 coding sequence is TGTGCCAGCAGCTTAGGGGCCCACAATGAAAAACTGTTTTTT. It is translated as CASSLGAHNEKLFF.

The chain carries TRBV7-2 and TRBJ1-1; 12 bases fit TRBD1. CDR1 and CDR2 (germline): SGHTA, FQGNSA. The trim removed 3 bases at V and 7 bases at J, leaving 3 bases unmatched. The CDR3 consists of 14 residues. As DNA, the CDR3 is TGTGCCAGCAGCTTGGGACAGGGGGCCGGTGAAGCTTTCTTT. Its protein is CASSLGQGAGEAFF.

The genes are TRBV6-5 and TRBJ2-7; 7 bases match TRBD1. Trimming at V came to 6 bases and at J to 1 base, leaving 9 bases not matched to a gene. Germline values: CDR1 MNHEY, CDR2 SVGAGI. The CDR3 totals 15 residues. The CDR3 region is CASRAPGQQSYEQYF. CDR3 DNA sequence: TGTGCCAGCAGAGCCCCGGGACAGCAGTCCTACGAGCAGTACTTC.

The rearrangement joins TRBV19 to TRBJ2-7; 7 nucleotides align to TRBD2. The germline V gene has CDR1 LNHDA and CDR2 SQIVND (reference sequence). With 4 bases clipped from V and 0 bases from J, the junction kept 0 bases outside the gene matches. This CDR3 is built from 13 residues. Here the CDR3 DNA reads TGTGCCAGTAGTAGCGGGAGCTCCTACGAGCAGTACTTC. Amino acids: CASSSGSSYEQYF. Using reference TRBV19 and TRBJ2-7 for the parts outside the CDR3, the full variable domain is DGGITQSPKYLFRKEGQNVTLSCEQNLNHDAMYWYRQDPGQGLRLIYYSQIVNDFQKGDIAEGYSVSREKKESFPLTVTSAQKNPTAFYLCASSSGSSYEQYFGPGTRLTVT.

This chain joins TRBV19 and TRBJ1-5; D is perhaps TRBD1 (6 bases). CDR1 is LNHDA, CDR2 SQIVND, per germline (reference sequence). Trimming pared 5 bases from V and 5 bases from J, leaving 10 bases between. CDR3 size: 13 residues. CDR3 protein: CASSEDSYQPQHF. The CDR3 DNA reads TGTGCCAGTAGTGAGGACAGTTATCAGCCCCAGCATTTT. Combining the CDR3 with reference TRBV19 and TRBJ1-5 gives the whole variable domain DGGITQSPKYLFRKEGQNVTLSCEQNLNHDAMYWYRQDPGQGLRLIYYSQIVNDFQKGDIAEGYSVSREKKESFPLTVTSAQKNPTAFYLCASSEDSYQPQHFGDGTRLSIL.